These 10 T cell receptor beta chains came from one sample sequenced in a study of blood T cell dynamics during melanoma immunotherapy. Sequenced by immunoSEQ multiplex PCR; TCRdb stores in-frame clones only, minus some. Of 11,000 to 15,000 clones in the sample, 86% were seen once. The time point was: week 3, after first cycle of checkpoint inhibitor. The source material was blood, sampled from a patient treated with checkpoint blockade. The receptor source for this set is a human donor with melanoma.

This rearrangement joins TRBV4-2 to TRBJ1-2, with D hard to call. V was trimmed by 5 bases and J by 2 bases, leaving 12 bases between them. Germline V gene sequence: CDR1 LGHNA, CDR2 YNFKEQ. CDR3 length: 14 residues. The CDR3 coding sequence is TGTGCCAGCAGCTTGATTCCCACGAACTATGGCTACACCTTC. It specifies CASSLIPTNYGYTF.

The gene calls are TRBV28 and TRBJ2-1; the match to TRBD2 covers 7 bases. The V gene's germline CDR1 is MDHEN and CDR2 SYDVKM. This CDR3 comprises 15 residues. V trimming: 8 bases; J trimming: 2 bases; junction bases outside the gene matches: 9. The CDR3 is CASGAASGPYNEQFF. The CDR3 DNA follows: TGTGCCAGCGGGGCAGCTAGCGGACCCTACAATGAGCAGTTCTTC. The entire variable domain, with the rest obtained from reference TRBV28 and TRBJ2-1, is as follows: DVKVTQSSRYLVKRTGEKVFLECVQDMDHENMFWYRQDPGLGLRLIYFSYDVKMKEKGDIPEGYSVSREKKERFSLILESASTNQTSMYLCASGAASGPYNEQFFGPGTRLTVL.

Points on this clone: At one boundary the junction diverges from the germline segment, which might be a read error. The V gene is TRBV10-3, the J gene TRBJ2-1; TRBD2 matches 10 bases. CDR1 ENHRY and CDR2 SYGVKD come from the germline V gene. The CDR3 extends over 17 amino acids. The CDR3 here is CAISEAGSGRSFNEQFF. CDR3 DNA: TGTGCCATCAGTGAGGCGGGTAGCGGGAGGTCCTTCAATGAGCAGTTCTTC.

The V gene is TRBV20-1, the J gene TRBJ2-2; D gene unclear. The CDR3 extends over 11 amino acids. Per germline, CDR1 DFQATT and CDR2 SNEGSKA (reference sequence). V lost 6 bases, J lost 8 bases, and 10 bases lay in between. The CDR3 DNA follows: TGCAGTGCACAAATGGGGGGGGAGCTGTTTTTT. Protein product: CSAQMGGELFF.

The J gene is TRBJ1-5, the V gene TRBV5-5; no clear D. Trimming took 0 bases from V and 7 from J, leaving 11 bases between them. There are 14 residues in the CDR3. CDR1 and CDR2 (germline): SGHKS, YYEKEE (reference sequence). The CDR3 region is CASSLAGMLQPQHF. Here the CDR3 DNA reads TGTGCCAGCAGCTTGGCGGGTATGTTACAGCCCCAGCATTTT. Based on the CDR3 plus reference TRBV5-5 and TRBJ1-5, the full variable domain is DAGVTQSPTHLIKTRGQQVTLRCSPISGHKSVSWYQQVLGQGPQFIFQYYEKEERGRGNFPDRFSARQFPNYSSELNVNALLLGDSALYLCASSLAGMLQPQHFGDGTRLSIL.

The chain couples TRBV18 to TRBJ2-1, with D tentatively TRBD1 or TRBD2 (5 bases each). Germline V gene data show CDR1 as KGHSH and CDR2 as LQKENI. V shed 3 bases and J shed 9 bases, with 15 bases lying between them. This CDR3 spans 14 amino acids. The CDR3 here is CASSPGAYPGEQFF. Here the CDR3 DNA reads TGTGCCAGCTCACCCGGGGCCTACCCCGGTGAGCAGTTCTTC.

The J gene is TRBJ2-1, the V gene TRBV7-2; D remains unclear. From germline, CDR1 is SGHTA and CDR2 FQGNSA. The CDR3 contains 17 residues. V was trimmed by 5 bases and J by 0 bases, leaving 17 bases between them. The CDR3 coding sequence is TGTGCCAGCAGCCTAAGGAACGGTGGTTTCTCCTACAATGAGCAGTTCTTC. The encoded protein is CASSLRNGGFSYNEQFF.

This clone was seen only once. V usage is TRBV4-3 and J usage is TRBJ2-3, with D maybe TRBD2 (6 bases). The CDR3 is 17 amino acids. Per the germline V gene, CDR1 is LGHNA and CDR2 is YSLEER. The V end was cut by 4 bases, the J end by 4 bases, with 21 bases between. CDR3 sequence: CASSLAHGGFEADTQYF. DNA for the CDR3: TGCGCCAGCAGCCTCGCGCACGGGGGTTTCGAGGCAGATACGCAGTATTTT.

The DNA for the CDR3 is TGCAGCGTCGCAGGGGGACCCAATTCACCCCTCCACTTT. Translation gives CSVAGGPNSPLHF. The chain employs TRBV29-1 and TRBJ1-6; 7 positions match TRBD1. Germline V lookup: CDR1 SQVTM, CDR2 ANQGSEA. This CDR3 comprises 13 residues. V was clipped by 6 bases and J by 7 bases; unmatched bases: 6.

Remarks on this clone: Other DNA sequences from this sample encode an identical CDR3 as well. This chain connects TRBV30 to TRBJ2-7; possibly TRBD1 for D (6 bases). The CDR3 contains 14 residues. Germline CDR1 GTSNPN, CDR2 SVGIG (reference sequence). V lost 0 bases and J lost 3, with 12 bases in between. In DNA, the CDR3 is TGTGCCTGGAGTGTAGGAACAGGGAGCTACGAGCAGTACTTC. It is translated as CAWSVGTGSYEQYF.